This T cell receptor beta chain was identified during a study of T cell changes during pregnancy in multiple sclerosis. The germline V gene encodes CDR1 SGHAT and CDR2 FQNNGV. This CDR3 is 16 amino acids long. V dropped 5 bases and J dropped 4 bases, with 15 bases sitting between them. Method: immunoSEQ multiplex PCR; TCRdb's copy keeps in-frame clones and lacks some. The data show 50,000 or so clones, 85% to 95% seen once. Sequenced here: CD8+ T cells from peripheral blood mononuclear cells, sampled in the first trimester of pregnancy. The receptor comes from a female donor with multiple sclerosis, enrolled in a pregnancy study. The chain has TRBV11-2 and TRBJ2-6; D is unresolved. CDR3 region: CASSPRSDGGANVLTF. The CDR3 nucleotides are TGTGCCAGCAGCCCCCGCAGCGACGGCGGGGCCAACGTCCTGACTTTC.